These 8 T cell receptor beta chains share one sample of origin, sequenced in a study of T cells in Graves' hyperthyroidism and ophthalmopathy. RNA transcripts provided the source from which TCR beta CDR3 regions were amplified. Using the HTBI primer set, a first-round RT-PCR was run on the TCR CDR3. TCRdb fed the multiplex PCR reads into MiXCR, producing one record per CDR3 protein. The table shows 200,000 to 250,000 distinct CDR3 sequences, with 15% to 20% occurring only once. The sequenced material came from blood. The receptors derive from a woman younger than 30 with Graves' ophthalmopathy.

V gene TRBV2 combines with J gene TRBJ2-1; weak D call: TRBD2 (5 bases). CDR3 length: 12 residues. Trimming stripped 7 bases from V and 5 bases from J, with 9 bases between. Germline CDR1 and CDR2: SNHLY and FYNNEI. The CDR3 loop reads CASMRGNNEQFF. The CDR3 nucleotides read TGTGCCAGCATGAGAGGGAACAATGAGCAGTTCTTC.

This clonotype was picked up a small number of times. J is TRBJ2-3 and V is TRBV15, with D tentatively TRBD1 (6 bases). From germline, CDR1 is LNHNV and CDR2 YYDKDF (reference sequence). The CDR3 spans 15 residues. Trimming stripped 1 base from V and 6 bases from J, with 14 bases between. The CDR3 DNA follows: TGTGCCACCAGCAGAGGCAGGGGTCTCACGGATACGCAGTATTTT. Its protein product is CATSRGRGLTDTQYF.

In regard to this clonotype: A clone one base away is much larger, so this may be a read error. Lacking the conserved final phenylalanine or tryptophan, this CDR3 likely reflects a read error. The rearrangement links TRBV4-3 to TRBJ2-3; 9 nucleotides match TRBD1. Germline V gene data show CDR1 as LGHNA and CDR2 as YSLEER. With 4 bases clipped from V and 5 bases from J, the junction kept 10 bases outside the gene matches. The CDR3 extends over 16 amino acids. This chain's CDR3 is CASSLGTGRVRDTQYL. As DNA, the CDR3 is TGCGCCAGCAGCCTGGGGACAGGGCGGGTTAGAGATACGCAGTATCTT.

This clonotype has a count of ten or more. The V and J genes are TRBV3-1 and TRBJ1-2; D is undetermined. The CDR3 covers 13 residues. The germline gives CDR1 LGHDT, CDR2 YNNKEL (reference sequence). V was clipped by 0 bases and J by 2 bases, with 4 bases between them. In nucleotides, the CDR3 is TGTGCCAGCAGCCAAGAGGTCAACTATGGCTACACCTTC. It specifies CASSQEVNYGYTF.

The table lists this clonotype with many counts. The rearrangement links TRBV7-9 to TRBJ2-1, with 9 bases lining up with TRBD1. J was trimmed by 2 bases and V by 5 bases; bases with no gene match: 10. This CDR3 region has 17 residues. Germline V lookup: CDR1 SEHNR, CDR2 FQNEAQ (reference sequence). DNA for the CDR3: TGTGCCAGCAGCCTAGAAACGGGGACAGGGCCCTACAATGAGCAGTTCTTC. Translation: CASSLETGTGPYNEQFF.

This clonotype occurred many times. The chain combines TRBV20-1 with TRBJ2-7, with 7 bases identical to TRBD2. Germline V gene sequence: CDR1 DFQATT, CDR2 SNEGSKA (reference sequence). The CDR3 has 13 residues. Unmatched junction bases numbered 11, after V lost 5 bases and J lost 7 bases. The CDR3 is CSALDILGGEQYF. In DNA form, the CDR3 reads TGCAGTGCTTTAGACATACTGGGAGGGGAGCAGTACTTC.

This clonotype was seen at least ten times. This chain joins TRBV10-1 and TRBJ1-5; D not resolved. Trimming took off 5 bases at V and 5 bases at J, with 10 bases between the two ends. CDR1 WNHNN and CDR2 SYGVQD come from the germline V gene (reference sequence). The length of the CDR3 is 13 residues. CDR3 DNA sequence: TGCGCCAGCAGTCCCGGCAAATATCAGCCCCAGCATTTT. This encodes CASSPGKYQPQHF.

Many counts were recorded for this clonotype. The CDR3 DNA reads as TGTGCCAGCAGTAACACCGGGACAGGGGACATTCAGTACTTC. This encodes CASSNTGTGDIQYF. The rearrangement joins TRBV6-2 or TRBV6-3 to TRBJ2-4; TRBD1 matches 10 bases. This CDR3 is 14 amino acids long. CDR1 and CDR2 from the germline V gene are MNHEY and SVGEGT. V trimming: 5 bases; J trimming: 8 bases; junction bases outside the gene matches: 6.